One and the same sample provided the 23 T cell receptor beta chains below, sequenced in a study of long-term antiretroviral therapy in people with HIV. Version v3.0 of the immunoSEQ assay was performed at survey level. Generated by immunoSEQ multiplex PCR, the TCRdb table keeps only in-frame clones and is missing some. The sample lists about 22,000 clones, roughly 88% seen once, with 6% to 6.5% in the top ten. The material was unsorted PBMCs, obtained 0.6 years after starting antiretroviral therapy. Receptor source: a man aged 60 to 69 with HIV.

CDR3 sequence reads: CASSIVPGEAFF. The CDR3 bases are TGTGCCAGCAGTATAGTACCCGGTGAAGCTTTCTTT. The J gene is TRBJ1-1, the V gene TRBV2; D gene ambiguous. Germline V gene sequence: CDR1 SNHLY, CDR2 FYNNEI. The CDR3 contains 12 residues. Trimming took 5 bases from V and 7 from J, leaving 11 bases between them. The full variable domain, in which reference TRBV2 and TRBJ1-1 provide the parts outside the CDR3, is EPEVTQTPSHQVTQMGQEVILRCVPISNHLYFYWYRQILGQKVEFLVSFYNNEISEKSEIFDDQFSVERPDGSNFTLKIRSTKLEDSAMYFCASSIVPGEAFFGQGTRLTVV.

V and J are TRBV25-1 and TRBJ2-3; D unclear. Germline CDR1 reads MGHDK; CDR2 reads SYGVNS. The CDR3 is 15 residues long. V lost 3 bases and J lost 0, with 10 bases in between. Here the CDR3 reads CASSDLESSTDTQYF. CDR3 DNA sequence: TGTGCCAGCAGTGATCTAGAGTCTAGCACAGATACGCAGTATTTT.

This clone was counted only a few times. DNA for the CDR3: TGTGCCAGCAGTCTGTTGATTGGGACAGGGGATGAGGAGCAGTACTTC. This sequence encodes CASSLLIGTGDEEQYF. This chain joins TRBV27 and TRBJ2-7; 10 nucleotides match TRBD1. The CDR3 contains 16 residues. Trimming took 5 bases from V and 7 from J; bases not matched to a gene: 14. Looked up from germline, CDR1 is MNHEY and CDR2 is SMNVEV (reference sequence).

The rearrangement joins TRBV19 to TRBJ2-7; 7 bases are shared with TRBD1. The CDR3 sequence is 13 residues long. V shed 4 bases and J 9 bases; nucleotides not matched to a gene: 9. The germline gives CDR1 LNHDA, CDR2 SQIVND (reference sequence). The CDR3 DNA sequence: TGTGCCAGTAGTACCCCTGACAGGGATGGGCAGTACTTC. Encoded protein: CASSTPDRDGQYF.

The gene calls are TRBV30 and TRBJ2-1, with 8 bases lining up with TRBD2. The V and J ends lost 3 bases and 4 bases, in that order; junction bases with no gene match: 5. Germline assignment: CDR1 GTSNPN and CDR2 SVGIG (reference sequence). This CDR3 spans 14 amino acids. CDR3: CAWRSAGGYNEQFF. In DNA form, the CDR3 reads TGTGCCTGGAGAAGTGCGGGAGGTTACAATGAGCAGTTCTTC.

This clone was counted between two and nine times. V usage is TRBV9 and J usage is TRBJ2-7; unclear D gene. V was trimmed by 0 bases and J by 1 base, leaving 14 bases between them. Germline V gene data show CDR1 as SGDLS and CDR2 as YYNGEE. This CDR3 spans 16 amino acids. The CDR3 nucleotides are TGTGCCAGCAGCGTAGGACCCAACTCGGCTTCCTACGAGCAGTACTTC. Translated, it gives CASSVGPNSASYEQYF.

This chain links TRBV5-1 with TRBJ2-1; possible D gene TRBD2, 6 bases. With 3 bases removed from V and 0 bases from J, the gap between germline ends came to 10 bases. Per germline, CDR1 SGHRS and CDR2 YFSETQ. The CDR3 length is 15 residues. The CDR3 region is CASSYRESSYNEQFF. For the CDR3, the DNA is TGCGCCAGCAGCTATCGGGAGAGCTCCTACAATGAGCAGTTCTTC.

As DNA, the CDR3 is TGTGCCAGCAGCTTACAGGTTGCGGAGACCCAGTACTTC. Translation gives CASSLQVAETQYF. J is TRBJ2-5 and V is TRBV7-7; D unclear. The CDR3 runs to 13 residues. Per the germline V gene, CDR1 is SSHAT and CDR2 is FNYEAQ (reference sequence). V was trimmed by 2 bases and J by 5 bases, leaving 9 bases between them.

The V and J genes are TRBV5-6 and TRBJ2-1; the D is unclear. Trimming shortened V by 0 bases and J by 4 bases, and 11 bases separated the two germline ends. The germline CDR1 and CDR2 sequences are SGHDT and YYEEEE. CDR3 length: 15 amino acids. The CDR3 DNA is TGTGCCAGCAGCTTGGACAGACGCCTTTACAATGAGCAGTTCTTC. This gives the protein CASSLDRRLYNEQFF.

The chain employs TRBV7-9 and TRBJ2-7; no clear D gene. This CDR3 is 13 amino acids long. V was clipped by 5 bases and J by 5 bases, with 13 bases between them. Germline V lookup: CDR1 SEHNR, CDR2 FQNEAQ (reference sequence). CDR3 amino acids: CASSHAPLDEQYF. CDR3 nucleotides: TGTGCCAGCAGCCATGCCCCCCTGGACGAGCAGTACTTC. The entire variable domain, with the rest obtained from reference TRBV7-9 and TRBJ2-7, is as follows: DTGVSQNPRHKITKRGQNVTFRCDPISEHNRLYWYRQTLGQGPEFLTYFQNEAQLEKSRLLSDRFSAERPKGSFSTLEIQRTEQGDSAMYLCASSHAPLDEQYFGPGTRLTVT.

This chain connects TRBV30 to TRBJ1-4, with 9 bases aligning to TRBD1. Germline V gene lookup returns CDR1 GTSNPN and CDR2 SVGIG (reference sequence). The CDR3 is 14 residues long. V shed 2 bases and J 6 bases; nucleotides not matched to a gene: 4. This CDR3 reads CAWSWDRDYEKLFF. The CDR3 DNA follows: TGTGCCTGGAGTTGGGACAGGGATTATGAAAAACTGTTTTTT.

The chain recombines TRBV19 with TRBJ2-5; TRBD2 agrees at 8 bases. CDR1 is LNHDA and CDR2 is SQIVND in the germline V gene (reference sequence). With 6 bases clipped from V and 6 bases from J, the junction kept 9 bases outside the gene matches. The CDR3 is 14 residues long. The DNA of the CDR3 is TGTGCCAGTAGACCCGGGGGGGCCCGGCAGACCCAGTACTTC. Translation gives CASRPGGARQTQYF.

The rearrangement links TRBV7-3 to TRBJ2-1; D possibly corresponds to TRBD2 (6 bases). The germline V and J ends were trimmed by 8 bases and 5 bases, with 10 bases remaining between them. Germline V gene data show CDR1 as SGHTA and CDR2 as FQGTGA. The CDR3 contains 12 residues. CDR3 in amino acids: CASPGGDNEQFF. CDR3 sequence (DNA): TGTGCCAGCCCGGGCGGGGACAATGAGCAGTTCTTC.

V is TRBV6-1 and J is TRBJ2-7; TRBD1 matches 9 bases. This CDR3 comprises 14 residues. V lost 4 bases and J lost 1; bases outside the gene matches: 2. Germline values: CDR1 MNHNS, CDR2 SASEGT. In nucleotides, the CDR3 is TGTGCCAGCAGTGGGGGGACAGGGTCCTACGAGCAGTACTTC. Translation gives CASSGGTGSYEQYF.

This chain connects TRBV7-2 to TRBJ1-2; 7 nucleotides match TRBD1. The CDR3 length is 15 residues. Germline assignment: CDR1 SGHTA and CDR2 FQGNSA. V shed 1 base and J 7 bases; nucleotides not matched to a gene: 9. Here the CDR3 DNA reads TGTGCCAGCAGCTTAGTAGGACAGGATCCCCCTGGCTACACCTTC. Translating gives CASSLVGQDPPGYTF.

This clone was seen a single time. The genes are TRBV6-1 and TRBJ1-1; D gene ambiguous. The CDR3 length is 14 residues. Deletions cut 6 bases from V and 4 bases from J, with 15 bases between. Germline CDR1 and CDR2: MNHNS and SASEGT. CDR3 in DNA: TGTGCCAGCAGCCCAAAGTTAGAAACCACTGAAGCTTTCTTT. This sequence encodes CASSPKLETTEAFF.

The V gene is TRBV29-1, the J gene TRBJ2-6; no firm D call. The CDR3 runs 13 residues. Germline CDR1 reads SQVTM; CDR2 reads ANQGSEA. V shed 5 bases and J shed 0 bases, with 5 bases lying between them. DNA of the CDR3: TGCAGCGTTCTCCGCTCTGGGGCCAACGTCCTGACTTTC. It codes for CSVLRSGANVLTF.

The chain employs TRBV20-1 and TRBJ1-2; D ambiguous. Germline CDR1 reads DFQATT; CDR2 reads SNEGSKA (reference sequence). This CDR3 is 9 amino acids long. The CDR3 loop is CGSGRGYTF. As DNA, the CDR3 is TGCGGAAGTGGGAGGGGCTACACCTTC.

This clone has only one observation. DNA for the CDR3: TGTGCCAGCAGTTTTGGGCAACCCTACGAGCAGTACTTC. As protein: CASSFGQPYEQYF. V is TRBV11-2 and J is TRBJ2-7; D not resolved. Trimming stripped 6 bases from V and 2 bases from J, with 11 bases between. Germline-derived CDR1 and CDR2 are SGHAT and FQNNGV. The CDR3 sequence is 13 residues long.

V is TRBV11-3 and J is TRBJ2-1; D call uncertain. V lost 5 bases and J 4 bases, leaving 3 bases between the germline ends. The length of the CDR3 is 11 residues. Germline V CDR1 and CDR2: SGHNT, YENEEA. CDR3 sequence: CASSNYNEQFF. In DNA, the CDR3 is TGTGCCAGCAGCAATTACAATGAGCAGTTCTTC.

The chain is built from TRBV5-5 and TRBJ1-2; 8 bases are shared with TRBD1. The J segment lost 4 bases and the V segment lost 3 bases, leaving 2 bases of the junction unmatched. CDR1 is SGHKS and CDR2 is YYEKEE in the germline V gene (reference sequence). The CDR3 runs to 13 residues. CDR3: CASSSGQGYGYTF. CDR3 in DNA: TGTGCCAGCAGCTCAGGACAGGGCTATGGCTACACCTTC. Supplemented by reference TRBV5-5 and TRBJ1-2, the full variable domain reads DAGVTQSPTHLIKTRGQQVTLRCSPISGHKSVSWYQQVLGQGPQFIFQYYEKEERGRGNFPDRFSARQFPNYSSELNVNALLLGDSALYLCASSSGQGYGYTFGSGTRLTVV.

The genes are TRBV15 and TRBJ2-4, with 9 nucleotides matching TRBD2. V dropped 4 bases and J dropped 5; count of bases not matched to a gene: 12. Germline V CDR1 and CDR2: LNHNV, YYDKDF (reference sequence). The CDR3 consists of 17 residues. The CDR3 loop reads CATSNLAGASVENIQYF. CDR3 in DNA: TGTGCCACCAGCAACTTAGCGGGAGCTTCGGTGGAAAACATTCAGTACTTC. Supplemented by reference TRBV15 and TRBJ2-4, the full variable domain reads DAMVIQNPRYQVTQFGKPVTLSCSQTLNHNVMYWYQQKSSQAPKLLFHYYDKDFNNEADTPDNFQSRRPNTSFCFLDIRSPGLGDTAMYLCATSNLAGASVENIQYFGAGTRLSVL.

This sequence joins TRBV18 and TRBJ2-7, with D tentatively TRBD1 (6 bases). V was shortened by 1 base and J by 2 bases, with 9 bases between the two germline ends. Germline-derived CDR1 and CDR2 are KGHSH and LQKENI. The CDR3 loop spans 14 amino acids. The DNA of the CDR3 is TGTGCCAGCTCACCACTGGACAGCACCTACGAGCAGTACTTC. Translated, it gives CASSPLDSTYEQYF.